This TCR beta chain originates from a study of blood T cell repertoires in COVID-19. Study context: Both acute and convalescent COVID-19 samples were obtained from the United States, Italy and Spain. The cDNA or gDNA used as material had been derived from T cells, B-cell-depleted T cells, or PBMCs.

In the source study's methods: The assay estimated nucleated cells by amplifying reference gene primers. Sequencing used immunoSEQ multiplex PCR; TCRdb keeps in-frame clones, though not all of them. Clone size and V and J calls were adopted from that table, with D and trimming inferred from the DNA. The data hold approximately 46,000 clones, with around 85% observed a single time. The V gene lost 3 bases and the J gene lost 8 bases, with 20 bases spanning the gap. In germline, CDR1 is MNHNS, CDR2 SASEGT. CDR3 length: 16 residues. The sequence came from a man aged 55 to 70 with acute or convalescent COVID-19. The chain links TRBV6-1 to TRBJ2-4; tentatively, D is TRBD2 (5 bases). Sequences were obtained from peripheral blood. DNA of the CDR3: TGTGCCAGCAGTGATAAAATTCCGGGGTTGAGGGACATTCAGTACTTC. This encodes CASSDKIPGLRDIQYF.